This TCR beta chain was identified during a study of blood T cell repertoires in COVID-19 (dated by TCRdb to the early 2020s). Regarding the research as a whole: Samples from collaborators originated in the United States, Italy and Spain and spanned both the acute and convalescent phases of COVID-19. The prospective study material was composed of cDNA or gDNA derived from T cells, B-cell-depleted T cells, or PBMCs. Deeply sampled blood TCRbeta repertoires from subjects exposed to, actively infected with, or recovered from COVID-19 were included in the dataset. The repertoires were made available in a free public database intended to serve as a resource for research on the immune response to SARS-CoV-2. The samples were drawn from two sources: the first 160 participants of the ongoing ImmuneRACE study, and 950 to 1,500 subjects contributed by 6 global collaborators. The sample metadata nearly always contained a de-identified subject ID, COVID-19 status, age in years and sex. Where HLA class I and class II types were available, the types were taken from metadata supplied by the sample provider, not from assay-based typing.

From its cysteine to its phenylalanine, the CDR3 spans 16 amino acids. CDR3 DNA only is kept here, 48 bases in frame from base 1. Reading the germline V gene gives CDR1 SGDLS and CDR2 YYNGEE. V is clipped by 0 bases and J by 7 bases, and the sequence between their germline boundaries is 17 bases long. Each collaborating institution followed its own protocols to collect whole blood in K2EDTA tubes. For TCRbeta analysis, collaborator samples were shipped as frozen whole blood, as isolated PBMCs, or as DNA extracted from either sample type. What the research found in general, with its limitations: How much clinical and demographic metadata was included differed by source and by participant, and the metadata was provided uncurated.

TCRbeta CDR3 regions were amplified from genomic DNA using the immunoSEQ Assay, a bias-controlled multiplex PCR. As for how the authors treated the data: The number of nucleated cells in each sample was estimated by amplification of reference gene primers within the assay. Sequence reads were collapsed and filtered to measure the absolute abundance of every unique TCRbeta CDR3 rearrangement. For each sample, productive Simpson clonality was calculated as the square root of Simpson's diversity index across productive rearrangements. This is the immuneACCESS table as TCRdb keeps it, with only in-frame sequences that have V and J called. A part of the clones is gone; compared with another copy, unresolved V genes explain less than half, and the rest is unexplained. The V and J calls and clone size were taken over from that table, and D and trimming were inferred from the DNA. The sample yields 15,000 to 20,000 clones; 65% to 85% were counted once. The ten largest clones add up to approximately 9% of the sample.

As regards this clone: Its antigen specificity is not known. There are no base qualities to consult, and no much larger clone falls within one base.

The sample comprised peripheral blood. The sequence links TRBV9 to TRBJ2-1, and TRBD1 may be the D gene, going by 7 matching bases. The TCR sequence derives from a human donor in a cohort sampled during active COVID-19. CDR3 loop: CASSVGGGGRANEQFF. The DNA sequence is TGTGCCAGCAGCGTAGGAGGAGGGGGCCGGGCAAATGAGCAGTTCTTC.